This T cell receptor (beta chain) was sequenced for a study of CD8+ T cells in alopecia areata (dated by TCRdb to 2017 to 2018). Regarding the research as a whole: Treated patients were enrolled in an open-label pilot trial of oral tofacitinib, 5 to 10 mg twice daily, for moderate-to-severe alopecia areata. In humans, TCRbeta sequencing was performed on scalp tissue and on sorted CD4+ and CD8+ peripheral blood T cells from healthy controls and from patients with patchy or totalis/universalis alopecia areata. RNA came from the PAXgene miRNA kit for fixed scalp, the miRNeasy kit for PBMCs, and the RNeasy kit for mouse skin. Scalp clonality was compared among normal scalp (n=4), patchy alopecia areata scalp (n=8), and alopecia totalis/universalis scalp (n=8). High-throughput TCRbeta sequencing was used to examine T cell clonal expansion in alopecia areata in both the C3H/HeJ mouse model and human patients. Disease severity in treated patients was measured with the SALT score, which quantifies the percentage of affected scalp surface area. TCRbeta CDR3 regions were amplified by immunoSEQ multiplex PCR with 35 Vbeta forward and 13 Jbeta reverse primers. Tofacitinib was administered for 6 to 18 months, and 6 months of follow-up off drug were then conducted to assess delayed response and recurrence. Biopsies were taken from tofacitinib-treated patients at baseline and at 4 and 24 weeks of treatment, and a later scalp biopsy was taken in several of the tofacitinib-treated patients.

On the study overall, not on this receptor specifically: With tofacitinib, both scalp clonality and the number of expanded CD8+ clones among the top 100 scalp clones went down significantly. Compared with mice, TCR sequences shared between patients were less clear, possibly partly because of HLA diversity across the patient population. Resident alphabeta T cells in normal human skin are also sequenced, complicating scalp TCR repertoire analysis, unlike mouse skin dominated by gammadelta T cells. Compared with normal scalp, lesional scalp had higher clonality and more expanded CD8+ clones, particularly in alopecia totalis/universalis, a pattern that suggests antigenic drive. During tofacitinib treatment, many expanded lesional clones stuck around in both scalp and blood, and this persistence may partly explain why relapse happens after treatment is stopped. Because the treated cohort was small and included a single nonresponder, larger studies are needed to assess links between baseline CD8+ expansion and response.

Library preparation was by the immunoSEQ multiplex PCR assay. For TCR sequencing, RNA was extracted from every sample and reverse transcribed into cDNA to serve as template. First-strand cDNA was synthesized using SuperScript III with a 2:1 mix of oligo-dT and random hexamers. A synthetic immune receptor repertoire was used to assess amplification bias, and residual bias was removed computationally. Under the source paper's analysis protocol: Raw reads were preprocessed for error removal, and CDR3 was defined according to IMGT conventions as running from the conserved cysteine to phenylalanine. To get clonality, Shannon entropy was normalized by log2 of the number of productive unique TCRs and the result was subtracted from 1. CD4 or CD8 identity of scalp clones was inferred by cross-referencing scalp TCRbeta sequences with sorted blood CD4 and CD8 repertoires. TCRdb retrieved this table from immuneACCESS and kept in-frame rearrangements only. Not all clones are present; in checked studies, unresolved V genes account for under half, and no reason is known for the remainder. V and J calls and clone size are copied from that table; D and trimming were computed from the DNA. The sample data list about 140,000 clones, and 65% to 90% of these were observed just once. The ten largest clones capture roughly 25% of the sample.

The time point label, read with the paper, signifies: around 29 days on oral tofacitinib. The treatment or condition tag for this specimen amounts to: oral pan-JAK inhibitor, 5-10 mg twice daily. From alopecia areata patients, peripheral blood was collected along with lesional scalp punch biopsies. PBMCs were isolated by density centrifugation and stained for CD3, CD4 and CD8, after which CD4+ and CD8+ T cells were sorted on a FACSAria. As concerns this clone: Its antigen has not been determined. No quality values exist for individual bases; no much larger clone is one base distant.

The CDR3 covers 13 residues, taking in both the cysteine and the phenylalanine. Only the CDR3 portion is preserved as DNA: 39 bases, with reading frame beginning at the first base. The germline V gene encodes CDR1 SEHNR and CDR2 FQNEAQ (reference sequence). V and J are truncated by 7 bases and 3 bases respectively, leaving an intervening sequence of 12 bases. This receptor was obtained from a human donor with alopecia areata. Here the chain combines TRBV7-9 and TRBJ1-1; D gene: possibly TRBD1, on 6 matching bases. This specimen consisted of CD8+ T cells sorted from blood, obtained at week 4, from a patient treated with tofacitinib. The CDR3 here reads CASKKDSYTEAFF. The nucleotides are TGTGCCAGCAAGAAGGACAGCTACACTGAAGCTTTCTTT. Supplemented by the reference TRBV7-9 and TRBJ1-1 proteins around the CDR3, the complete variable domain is DTGVSQNPRHKITKRGQNVTFRCDPISEHNRLYWYRQTLGQGPEFLTYFQNEAQLEKSRLLSDRFSAERPKGSFSTLEIQRTEQGDSAMYLCASKKDSYTEAFFGQGTRLTVV.